Given below is one TCR beta chain in context. What it binds is not known. The method was immunoSEQ multiplex PCR; TCRdb's version includes in-frame clones alone and lacks a portion of them. The sample holds 130,000 or so clones, approximately 87% seen once. The CDR3 has 14 residues. Germline V CDR1 and CDR2: MNHNS, SASEGT. Trimming removed 4 bases from V and 0 bases from J, with 8 bases in between. The data stem from a study of cytomegalovirus exposure and HLA in healthy donors. Study conclusions and caveats: According to a subsequent analysis, TCR clusters from the first cohort were inclined to appear together in the 110 or so validation repertoires. Per published reports, the classifier diagnosed cytomegalovirus status with high specificity and sensitivity.

The genes are TRBV6-1 and TRBJ2-3; D call uncertain. The specimen was PBMCs. The source is a woman under 40 in good health and CMV-seronegative. The CDR3: CASSGVLSTDTQYF. CDR3 sequence (DNA): TGTGCCAGCAGTGGCGTTCTAAGCACAGATACGCAGTATTTT.